This T cell receptor beta chain was sequenced for a study of memory CD4+ T cells and cytomegalovirus serostatus (dated by TCRdb to the late 2010s). For context, the study as a whole: The cohort comprised 33 healthy Belgian adults, 9 CMV seropositive and around 24 CMV seronegative. To replicate a published TCR-based CMV serostatus classifier, the study sequenced CD4+ memory TCRbeta repertoires from a Belgian cohort whose cytomegalovirus serostatus was known. General findings and caveats noted by the study authors: Among the 150 to 200 previously reported CMV-associated TCRbeta sequences, over 65 showed up in the CD4+ memory repertoires, with each one found in between one and five individuals. The original-framework classifier achieved a median bootstrapped AUC of about 0.95 with a 95% CI of 0.76-1.00 on the Belgian cohort. The results were interpreted as suggesting that the CMV-associated TCR signature is largely present in the CD4+ memory repertoire. Only CD4+CD45RO+ memory cells were sequenced, unlike the original study, which covered naive and memory CD4+ and CD8+ populations. For predicting CMV serostatus, the median bootstrapped AUC was approximately 0.96 using the original framework and 0.91 using a US-trained random forest.

Single viable CD3+CD4+CD8-CD45RO+ cells were sorted as memory CD4+ T cells on a FACSAria II. CMV serostatus was determined with a Roche Elecsys assay detecting serum IgG against CMV pp150, pp28, p38 and p52. Once the samples were thawed, total CD4+ T cells were enriched through positive selection using CD4 magnetic microbeads. Samples originated from another study that specifically interrogated the CD4+ T cell memory repertoire. Peripheral blood mononuclear cells were isolated and cryopreserved according to standard operating procedures, and serum was kept at -80 degrees C. The staining used CD3-PerCP (BW264/56), CD4-APC (RPA-T4), CD45RO-PE (UCHT1) and CD8-Pacific Orange (3B5) antibodies, and Sytox blue was used to exclude non-viable cells. Spanning cysteine to phenylalanine, the CDR3 consists of 12 amino acids. The kept DNA is CDR3 alone, 36 bases in frame from the first base. V sheds 3 bases and J sheds 8 bases, leaving 10 bases between their ends. CDR1 LNHDA and CDR2 SQIVND were looked up in the germline V gene (reference sequence).

The Quick-DNA Microprep Kit was used to extract genomic DNA from the sorted cells. TCRbeta DNA was amplified with the immunoSEQ hsTCRbeta kit following the manufacturer's protocol. An Illumina MiSeq instrument was used to sequence the TCRbeta libraries. In the source study's methods: After out-of-frame sequences were removed, 2,204,828 distinct TCRbeta sequences remained, averaging about 67,000 per individual. Each individual was scored according to the count of 164 previously reported CMV-associated TCRbeta sequences and the total productive distinct TCRbeta count. A beta-binomial model was reimplemented in Python, and scikit-learn random forests with default parameters were trained on US cohort data. On the Belgian cohort, classifier performance was reported as the median AUC, along with percentile confidence intervals, across 10,000 bootstrap iterations. In its TCRdb copy, this immuneACCESS table keeps in-frame sequences only and misses some clones. Where compared with another copy, unresolved V genes explain less than half of these, and the others have no known cause. V and J calls and clone size are copied from that table; D and trimming were computed from the DNA. This sample has 55,000 to 80,000 clones in its table, and around 76% of those were observed once. The ten largest clones take up roughly 4.7% of the sample.

This clone was recorded a few times. Its antigen remains unidentified. Per-base qualities were not stored, and no clone one base away is much larger. This receptor was identified in an adult in good health and CMV-seropositive. Sequencing was performed on memory CD4+ T cells from blood. The V and J segments used are TRBV19 and TRBJ1-2; no D gene is confidently identified. The CDR3 amino acid sequence is: CASSIGRGGYTF. The nucleotide sequence reads as follows: TGTGCCAGTAGTATTGGACGAGGGGGCTACACCTTC.